This record looks at one T cell receptor (beta chain) sequence and its context. The antigen remains unidentified. The data originate from a study of T-cell reconstitution after alpha-beta-depleted transplantation in children. Construction of the TCRbeta library involved unique molecular identifiers. MiXCR, run by TCRdb on the PCR reads, gives a single entry per CDR3 protein. The table lists more than 200,000 distinct CDR3 sequences, about a quarter of them singletons. Points from the study as a whole: When one year had passed after transplant, most T-cell counts and diversity came from newly produced T cells. Reportedly, alpha-beta T cells present about two months post-transplant originated from several hundred expanded clones of graft origin.

Germline loops: CDR1 MNHEY, CDR2 SVGAGI. This CDR3 comprises 16 residues. Trimming removed 2 bases at V and 0 bases at J, with 11 bases between. The clonotype comes from a girl aged 2 to 10 with Fanconi anemia, due to receive a stem cell transplant. Sequenced here: PBMCs, sampled before TCRalphabeta/CD19-depleted stem cell transplant. The rearrangement joins TRBV6-5 to TRBJ2-1; tentatively, D is TRBD1 (6 bases). The CDR3 spells CASSYADSGSYNEQFF. The CDR3 DNA is TGTGCCAGCAGTTACGCGGACAGTGGCTCCTACAATGAGCAGTTCTTC.